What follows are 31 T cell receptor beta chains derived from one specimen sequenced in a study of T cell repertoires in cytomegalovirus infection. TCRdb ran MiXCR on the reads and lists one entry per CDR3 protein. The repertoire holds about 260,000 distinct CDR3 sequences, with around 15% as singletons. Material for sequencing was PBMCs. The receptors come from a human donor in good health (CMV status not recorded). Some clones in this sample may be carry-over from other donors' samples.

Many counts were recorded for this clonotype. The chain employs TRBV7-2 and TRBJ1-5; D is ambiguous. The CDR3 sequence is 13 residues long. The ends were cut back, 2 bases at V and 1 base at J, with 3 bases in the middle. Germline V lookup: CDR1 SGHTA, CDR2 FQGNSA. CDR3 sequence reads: CASSLKSNQPQHF. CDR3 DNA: TGTGCCAGCAGCTTAAAAAGCAATCAGCCCCAGCATTTT.

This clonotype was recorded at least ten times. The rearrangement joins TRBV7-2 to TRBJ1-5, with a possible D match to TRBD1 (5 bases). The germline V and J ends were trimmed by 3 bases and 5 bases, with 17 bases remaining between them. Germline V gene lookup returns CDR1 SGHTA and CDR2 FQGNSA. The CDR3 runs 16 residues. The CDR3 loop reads CASSFMESGGDQPQHF. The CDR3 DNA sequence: TGTGCCAGCAGCTTTATGGAGTCGGGGGGGGATCAGCCCCAGCATTTT.

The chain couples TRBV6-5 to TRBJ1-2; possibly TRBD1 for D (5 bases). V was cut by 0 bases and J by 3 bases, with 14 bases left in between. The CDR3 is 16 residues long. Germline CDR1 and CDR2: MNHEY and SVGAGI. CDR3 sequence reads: CASSYSESGTDYGYTF. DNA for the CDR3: TGTGCCAGCAGTTACTCCGAATCCGGGACGGACTATGGCTACACCTTC.

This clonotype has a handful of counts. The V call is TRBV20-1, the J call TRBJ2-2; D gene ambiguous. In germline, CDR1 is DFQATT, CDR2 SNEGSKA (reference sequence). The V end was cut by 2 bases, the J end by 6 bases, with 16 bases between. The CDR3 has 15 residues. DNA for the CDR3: TGCAGTGCTAGAAAGGACGGCTATTCTGCCGGGGAGCTGTTTTTT. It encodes CSARKDGYSAGELFF.

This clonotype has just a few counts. The CDR3 protein is CASSFSLLAGEAFF. For the CDR3, the DNA is TGCGCCAGCAGCTTTAGTCTCCTTGCAGGAGAAGCTTTCTTT. The chain links TRBV5-1 to TRBJ1-1; D unclear. The CDR3 runs to 14 residues. CDR1 is SGHRS and CDR2 is YFSETQ in the germline V gene. Deletions cut 2 bases from V and 8 bases from J, with 16 bases between.

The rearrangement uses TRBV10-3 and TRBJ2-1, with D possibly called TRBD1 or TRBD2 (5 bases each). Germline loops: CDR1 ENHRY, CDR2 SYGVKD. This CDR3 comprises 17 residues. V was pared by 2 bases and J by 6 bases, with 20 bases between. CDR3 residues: CAISEPPVGVRGNEQFF. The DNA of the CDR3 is TGTGCCATCAGTGAGCCCCCAGTGGGGGTGAGGGGCAATGAGCAGTTCTTC.

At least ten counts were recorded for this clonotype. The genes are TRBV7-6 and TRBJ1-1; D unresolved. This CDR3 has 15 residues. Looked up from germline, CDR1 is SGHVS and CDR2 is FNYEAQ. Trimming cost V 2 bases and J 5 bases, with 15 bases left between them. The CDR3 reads CASSLIASDGTEAFF. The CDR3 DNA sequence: TGTGCCAGCAGCTTAATAGCGTCGGATGGGACTGAAGCTTTCTTT.

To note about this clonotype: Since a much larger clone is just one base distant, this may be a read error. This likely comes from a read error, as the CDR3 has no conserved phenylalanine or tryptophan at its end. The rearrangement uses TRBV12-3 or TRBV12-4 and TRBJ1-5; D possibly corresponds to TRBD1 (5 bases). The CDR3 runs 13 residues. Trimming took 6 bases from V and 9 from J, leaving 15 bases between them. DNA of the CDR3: TGTGCCAGCAGATCGACAGCAAAGGGGCCCCAGCATGTT. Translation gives CASRSTAKGPQHV.

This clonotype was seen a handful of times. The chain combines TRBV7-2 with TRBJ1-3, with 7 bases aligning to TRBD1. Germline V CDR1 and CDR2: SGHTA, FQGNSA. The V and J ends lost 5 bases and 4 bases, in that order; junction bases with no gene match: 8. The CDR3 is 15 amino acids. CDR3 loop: CASSQTGQNGNTIYF. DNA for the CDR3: TGTGCCAGCAGCCAGACAGGGCAGAACGGAAACACCATATATTTT.

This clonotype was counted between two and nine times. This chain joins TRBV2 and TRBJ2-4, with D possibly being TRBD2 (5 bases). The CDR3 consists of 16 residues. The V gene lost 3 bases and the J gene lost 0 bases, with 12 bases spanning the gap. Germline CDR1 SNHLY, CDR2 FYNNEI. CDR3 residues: CASSDWRSLAKNIQYF. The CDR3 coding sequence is TGTGCCAGCAGTGATTGGAGGTCCCTAGCCAAAAACATTCAGTACTTC.

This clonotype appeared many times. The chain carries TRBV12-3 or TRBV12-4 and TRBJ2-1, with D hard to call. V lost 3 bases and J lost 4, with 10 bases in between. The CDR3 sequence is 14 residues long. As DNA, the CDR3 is TGTGCCAGCAGTTTGGGTTCGGAGTACAATGAGCAGTTCTTC. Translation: CASSLGSEYNEQFF.

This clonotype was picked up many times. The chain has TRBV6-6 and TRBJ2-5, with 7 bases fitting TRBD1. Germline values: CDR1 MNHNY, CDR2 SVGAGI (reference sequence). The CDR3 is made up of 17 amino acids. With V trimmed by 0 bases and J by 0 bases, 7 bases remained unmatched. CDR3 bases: TGTGCCAGCAGTTACTCGGGCACAGGGGAGTACCAAGAGACCCAGTACTTC. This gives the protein CASSYSGTGEYQETQYF.

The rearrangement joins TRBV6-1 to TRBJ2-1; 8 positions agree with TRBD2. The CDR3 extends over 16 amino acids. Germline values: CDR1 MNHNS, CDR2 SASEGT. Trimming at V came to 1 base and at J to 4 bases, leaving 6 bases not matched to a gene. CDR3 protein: CASSEEGLVGYNEQFF. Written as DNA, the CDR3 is TGTGCCAGCAGTGAAGAGGGACTAGTGGGATACAATGAGCAGTTCTTC.

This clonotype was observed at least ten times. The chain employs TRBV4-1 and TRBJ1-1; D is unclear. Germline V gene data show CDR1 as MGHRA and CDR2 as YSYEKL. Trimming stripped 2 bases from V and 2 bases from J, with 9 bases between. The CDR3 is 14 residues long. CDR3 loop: CASSQPLINTEAFF. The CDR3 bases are TGCGCCAGCAGCCAACCTTTAATAAACACTGAAGCTTTCTTT.

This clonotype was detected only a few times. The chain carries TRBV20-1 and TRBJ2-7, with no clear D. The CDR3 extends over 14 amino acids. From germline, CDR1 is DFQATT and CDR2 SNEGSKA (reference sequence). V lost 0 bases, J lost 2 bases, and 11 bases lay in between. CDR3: CSARDTADTYEQYF. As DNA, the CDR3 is TGCAGTGCTAGAGATACGGCTGATACCTACGAGCAGTACTTC.

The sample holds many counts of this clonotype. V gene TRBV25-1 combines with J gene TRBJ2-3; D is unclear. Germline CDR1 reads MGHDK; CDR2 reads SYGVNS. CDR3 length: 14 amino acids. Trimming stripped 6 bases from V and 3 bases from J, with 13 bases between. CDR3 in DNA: TGTGCCAGCAGGGCCCCTTTTGAGACAGATACGCAGTATTTT. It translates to CASRAPFETDTQYF.

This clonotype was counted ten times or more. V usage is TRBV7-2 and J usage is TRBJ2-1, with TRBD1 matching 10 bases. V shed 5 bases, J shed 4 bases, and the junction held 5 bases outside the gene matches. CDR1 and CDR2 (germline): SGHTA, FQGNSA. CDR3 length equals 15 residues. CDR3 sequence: CASSPGTGAYNEQFF. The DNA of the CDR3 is TGTGCCAGCAGCCCCGGGACAGGGGCATACAATGAGCAGTTCTTC.

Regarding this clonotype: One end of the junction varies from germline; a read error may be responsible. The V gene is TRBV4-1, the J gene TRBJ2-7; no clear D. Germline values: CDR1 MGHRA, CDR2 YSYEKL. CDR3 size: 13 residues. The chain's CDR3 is CASSPRAWNEQYF. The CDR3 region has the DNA TGTGCCAGCAGCCCAAGAGCATGGAACGAGCAGTACTTC.

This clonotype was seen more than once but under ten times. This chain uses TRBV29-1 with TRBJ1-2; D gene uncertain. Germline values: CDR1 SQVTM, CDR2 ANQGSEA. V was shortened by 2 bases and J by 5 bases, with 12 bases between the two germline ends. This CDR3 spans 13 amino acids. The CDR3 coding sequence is TGCAGCGTTGAAAGCCGGGCCTCATATGGCTACACCTTC. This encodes CSVESRASYGYTF.

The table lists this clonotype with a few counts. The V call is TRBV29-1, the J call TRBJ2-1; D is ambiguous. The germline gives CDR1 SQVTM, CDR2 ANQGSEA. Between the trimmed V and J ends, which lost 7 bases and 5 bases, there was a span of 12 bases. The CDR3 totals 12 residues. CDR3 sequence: CSADPRDNEQFF. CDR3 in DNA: TGCAGCGCTGACCCCCGAGACAATGAGCAGTTCTTC.

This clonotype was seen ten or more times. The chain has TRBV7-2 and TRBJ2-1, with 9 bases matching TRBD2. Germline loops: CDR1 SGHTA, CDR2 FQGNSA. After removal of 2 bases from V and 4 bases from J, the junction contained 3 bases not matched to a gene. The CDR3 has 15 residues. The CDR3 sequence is CASSLSAGGYNEQFF. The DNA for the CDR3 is TGTGCCAGCAGCTTATCAGCGGGGGGATACAATGAGCAGTTCTTC.

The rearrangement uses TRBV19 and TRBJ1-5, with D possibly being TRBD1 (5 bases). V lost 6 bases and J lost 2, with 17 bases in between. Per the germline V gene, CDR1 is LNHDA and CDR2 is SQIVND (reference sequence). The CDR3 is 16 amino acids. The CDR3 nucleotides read TGTGCCAGTAGCCAGAGACGGGGGGACGGCAATCAGCCCCAGCATTTT. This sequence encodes CASSQRRGDGNQPQHF.

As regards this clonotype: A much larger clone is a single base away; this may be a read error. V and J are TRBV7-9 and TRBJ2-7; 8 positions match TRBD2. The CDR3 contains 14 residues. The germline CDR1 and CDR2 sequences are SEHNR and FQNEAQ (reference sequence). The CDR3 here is CASSLAGTRAELYF. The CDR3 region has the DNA TGTGCCAGCAGCTTAGCGGGGACTAGGGCCGAGCTGTACTTC.

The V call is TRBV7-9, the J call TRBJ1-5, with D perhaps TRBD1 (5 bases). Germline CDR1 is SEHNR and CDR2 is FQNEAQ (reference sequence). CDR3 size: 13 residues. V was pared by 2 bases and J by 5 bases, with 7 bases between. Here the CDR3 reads CASSLTTDQPQHF. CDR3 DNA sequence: TGTGCCAGCAGCTTAACGACAGATCAGCCCCAGCATTTT.

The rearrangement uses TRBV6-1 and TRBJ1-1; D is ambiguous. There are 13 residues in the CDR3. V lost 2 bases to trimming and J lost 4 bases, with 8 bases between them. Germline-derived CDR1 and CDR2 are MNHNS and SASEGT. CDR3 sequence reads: CASSETVGTEAFF. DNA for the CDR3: TGTGCCAGCAGTGAAACGGTAGGCACTGAAGCTTTCTTT.

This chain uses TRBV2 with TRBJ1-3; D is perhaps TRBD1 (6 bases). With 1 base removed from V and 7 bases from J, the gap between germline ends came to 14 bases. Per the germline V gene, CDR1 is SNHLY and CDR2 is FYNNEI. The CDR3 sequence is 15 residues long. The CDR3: CASSEEQGRGNTIYF. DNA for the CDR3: TGTGCCAGCAGTGAAGAGCAGGGCAGGGGCAACACCATATATTTT.

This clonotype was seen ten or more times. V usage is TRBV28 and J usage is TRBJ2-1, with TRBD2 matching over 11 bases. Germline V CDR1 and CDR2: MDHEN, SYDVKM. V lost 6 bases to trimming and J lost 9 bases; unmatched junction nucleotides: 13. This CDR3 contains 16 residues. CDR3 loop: CASSRSGRAMGVEQFF. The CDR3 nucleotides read TGTGCCAGCAGCCGTAGCGGGAGGGCTATGGGGGTTGAGCAGTTCTTC. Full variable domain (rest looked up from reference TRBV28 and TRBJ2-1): DVKVTQSSRYLVKRTGEKVFLECVQDMDHENMFWYRQDPGLGLRLIYFSYDVKMKEKGDIPEGYSVSREKKERFSLILESASTNQTSMYLCASSRSGRAMGVEQFFGPGTRLTVL.

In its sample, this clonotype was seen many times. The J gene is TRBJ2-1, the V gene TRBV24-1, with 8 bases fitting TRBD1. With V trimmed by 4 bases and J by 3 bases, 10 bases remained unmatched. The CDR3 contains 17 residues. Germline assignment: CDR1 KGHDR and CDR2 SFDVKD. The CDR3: CATSDRGQGVFYNEQFF. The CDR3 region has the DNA TGTGCCACCAGTGACCGAGGACAGGGAGTATTCTACAATGAGCAGTTCTTC.

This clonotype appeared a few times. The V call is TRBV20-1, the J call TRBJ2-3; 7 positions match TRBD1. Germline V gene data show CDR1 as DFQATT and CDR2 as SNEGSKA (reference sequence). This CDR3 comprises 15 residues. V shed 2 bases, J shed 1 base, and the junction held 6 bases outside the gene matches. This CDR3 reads CSARTHRGGTDTQYF. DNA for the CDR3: TGCAGTGCTAGAACTCACAGGGGCGGCACAGATACGCAGTATTTT.

CDR3 protein: CASSFENRGYQPQHF. The CDR3 coding sequence is TGTGCCAGCAGTTTTGAAAACAGGGGGTATCAGCCCCAGCATTTT. V is TRBV28 and J is TRBJ1-5, with TRBD1 identical over 8 bases. The germline CDR1 and CDR2 sequences are MDHEN and SYDVKM. The CDR3 sequence is 15 residues long. The V gene end was trimmed by 3 bases and the J gene end by 5 bases; junction bases not matched to a gene: 6.

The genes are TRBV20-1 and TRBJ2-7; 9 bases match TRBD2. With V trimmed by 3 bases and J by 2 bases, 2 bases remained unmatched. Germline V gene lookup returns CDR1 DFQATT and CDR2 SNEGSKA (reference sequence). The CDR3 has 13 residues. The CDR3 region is CSASGGRAYEQYF. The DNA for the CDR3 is TGCAGTGCTAGTGGCGGGAGGGCCTACGAGCAGTACTTC.